The rows below give T cell receptor beta chains drawn from one sample of a study of OX40 agonist ivuxolimab in advanced cancers. Using immunoSEQ multiplex PCR, the repertoire was profiled, and TCRdb retains in-frame clones only, with some absent. Here the sample spans 75,000 to 90,000 clones, approximately 84% being singletons. The sample was CD4+ or CD8+ T cells sorted from blood, taken in a trial of the OX40 agonist ivuxolimab. These receptors were obtained from an adult with an advanced solid tumor such as melanoma, head and neck, liver or kidney cancer. Both conserved end residues are part of each CDR3. A D gene is named only where the DNA matches it firmly. Clone size is given for some rows only: seen once, a few or many times, or a class if the clone is expanded.

-	TRBD1	TRBV4-2	TRBJ2-4	CASSQPGQGAGYAKNIQYF	TGTGCCAGCAGCCAGCCGGGACAGGGGGCGGGTTATGCCAAAAACATTCAGTACTTC
-	TRBD2	TRBV5-4	TRBJ2-2	CASSLPGLAALNTGELFF	TGTGCCAGCAGTCTGCCGGGACTAGCGGCCCTGAACACCGGGGAGCTGTTTTTT
-	TRBD2	TRBV5-1	TRBJ2-7	CASSLHQTSGVYEQYF	TGCGCCAGCAGCTTGCACCAGACTAGCGGGGTTTACGAGCAGTACTTC
few	-	TRBV19	TRBJ2-5	CASSIAGGPGTQYF	TGTGCCAGTAGTATAGCGGGGGGCCCCGGGACCCAGTACTTC
-	-	TRBV18	TRBJ2-7	CASSPQVGGSSYEQYF	TGTGCCAGCTCACCACAGGTCGGAGGTAGCTCCTACGAGCAGTACTTC
-	-	TRBV6-5	TRBJ2-7	CASSQQVPHEQYF	TGTGCCAGCAGTCAACAGGTGCCCCACGAGCAGTACTTC
-	-	TRBV6-6	TRBJ1-4	CASSLGGVREKLFF	TGTGCCAGCAGCCTTGGGGGGGTACGTGAAAAACTGTTTTTT
-	-	TRBV6-5	TRBJ2-3	CASSYSFDGSDTQYF	TGTGCCAGCAGTTACTCGTTCGACGGTTCAGATACGCAGTATTTT
-	TRBD1	TRBV19	TRBJ1-1	CASSSPDRGYGDTEAFF	TGTGCCAGTAGTAGTCCGGACAGGGGGTATGGGGACACTGAAGCTTTCTTT
-	TRBD1	TRBV5-1	TRBJ1-6	CASSDRTGGSPLHF	TGCGCCAGCAGCGATCGGACAGGGGGCTCACCCCTCCACTTT
-	-	TRBV9	TRBJ2-1	CASSPGSGGDEQFF	TGTGCCAGCAGCCCCGGAAGCGGAGGGGATGAGCAGTTCTTC
-	-	TRBV7-9	TRBJ1-2	CASGKISMSAEGGYTF	TGTGCCAGCGGCAAGATTTCTATGTCCGCTGAGGGTGGCTACACCTTC
-	TRBD1	TRBV18	TRBJ1-5	CASSRGQLNQPQHF	TGTGCCAGCTCACGGGGACAGCTAAATCAGCCCCAGCATTTT
-	-	TRBV30	TRBJ2-1	CAWSRTGEQFF	TGTGCCTGGAGCCGTACGGGTGAGCAGTTCTTC
-	TRBD1	TRBV6-6	TRBJ1-2	CASSPWTGGYGYTF	TGTGCCAGCAGCCCCTGGACAGGGGGATATGGCTACACCTTC
-	-	TRBV6-1	TRBJ2-5	CASSEGLAETQYF	TGTGCCAGCAGTGAGGGGCTAGCGGAGACCCAGTACTTC
-	TRBD1	TRBV19	TRBJ2-3	CASSPTGGLTDTQYF	TGTGCCAGTAGTCCAACAGGGGGCCTCACAGATACGCAGTATTTT
-	TRBD2	TRBV4-3	TRBJ2-1	CASSIGTSGRSYNEQFF	TGCGCCAGCAGTATCGGGACTAGCGGGAGGTCCTACAATGAGCAGTTCTTC
once	TRBD1	TRBV6-6	TRBJ2-1	CASSYSQGANEQFF	TGTGCCAGCAGTTACTCGCAGGGGGCGAATGAGCAGTTCTTC
-	TRBD1	TRBV19	TRBJ2-7	CASRSTGNYEQYF	TGTGCCAGTAGGTCGACAGGGAACTACGAGCAGTACTTC
-	TRBD1	TRBV5-6	TRBJ1-1	CASSLDRVTEAFF	TGTGCCAGCAGCCTGGACAGGGTCACTGAAGCTTTCTTT
-	-	TRBV7-9	TRBJ2-1	CASKWGDEYNEQFF	TGTGCCAGCAAGTGGGGAGATGAGTACAATGAGCAGTTCTTC
-	TRBD1	TRBV6-6	TRBJ1-2	CASETGANYGYTF	TGTGCCAGCGAAACAGGGGCTAACTATGGCTACACCTTC
-	-	TRBV11-3	TRBJ2-7	CASSFRGDSYEQYF	TGTGCCAGCAGCTTCAGGGGGGACTCCTACGAGCAGTACTTC
once	-	TRBV7-3	TRBJ2-2	CASSLRDTGELFF	TGTGCCAGCAGCTTAAGAGACACCGGGGAGCTGTTTTTT
-	TRBD1	TRBV18	TRBJ1-3	CASSPRQGKSGNTIYF	TGTGCCAGCTCTCCCCGACAGGGGAAGTCGGGAAACACCATATATTTT
-	-	TRBV10-1	TRBJ2-3	CASSESGRAADTQYF	TGCGCCAGCAGTGAGTCCGGGCGGGCGGCAGATACGCAGTATTTT
-	-	TRBV19	TRBJ1-5	CASSIDRGGNQPQHF	TGTGCCAGTAGTATCGATCGAGGGGGCAATCAGCCCCAGCATTTT